This TCR beta chain was captured by sequencing in a study of cytotoxic CD8 clonotypes in ibrutinib-treated CLL. In the study overall: Within the patient group, eleven to twelve were relapsed/refractory and 15 treatment-naive, and some 18 were IGHV unmutated. Averaging across samples gave about 240,000 productive templates and about 94,000 productive rearrangements.

Using immunoSEQ multiplex PCR, the repertoire was profiled, and TCRdb retains in-frame clones only, with some absent. The sample carries 160,000 or so clones, about 88% recorded once. As for this clone: Its matching antigen is unknown.

Study-wide results and limits: Investigators sampled sustained-remission and progressing patients at differing times.

There are 10 residues in the CDR3. The germline CDR1 and CDR2 sequences are MNHNY and SVGAGI (reference sequence). V was pared by 6 bases and J by 5 bases, with 4 bases between. The TCR was taken from a human donor with chronic lymphocytic leukemia. The chain joins TRBV6-6 to TRBJ1-2; D unresolved. Specimen: PBMCs, collected at disease progression, from a patient treated with ibrutinib. CDR3 loop: CASRSYGYTF. The CDR3 DNA follows: TGTGCCAGCAGGTCTTATGGCTACACCTTC.